The 25 T cell receptor beta chains in this list originate from one sample, sequenced in a study of shared clonotypes between healthy human individuals. The table came from immunoSEQ multiplex PCR; TCRdb's copy has only in-frame clones and leaves some out. This sample has about 380,000 clones; about 96% occur once, and the top ten carry 0.25% to 0.35%. Sequencing was done on a sample of memory CD8+ T cells sorted from blood. Indicated subset: CD45RO+ cells pooled with CCR7-negative TemRA cells. Every receptor here comes from a young man in good health.

The CDR3 spells CAWEVGLQETQYF. The CDR3 DNA sequence: TGTGCCTGGGAGGTGGGCCTCCAAGAGACCCAGTACTTC. The V call is TRBV30, the J call TRBJ2-5; D gene uncertain. This CDR3 has 13 residues. Germline V gene data show CDR1 as GTSNPN and CDR2 as SVGIG (reference sequence). Trimming removed 5 bases from V and 1 base from J, with 11 bases in between.

V is TRBV1 and J is TRBJ2-1; the listed D gene, TRBD2, was not tested against the DNA. TRBV1 is described as a pseudogene. The CDR3 length is 17 residues. CDR3 region: CTSSQDRLAGAYNEQFF. The CDR3 nucleotides are TGCACCAGCAGCCAAGATCGTCTAGCGGGGGCTTACAATGAGCAGTTCTTC.

This chain connects TRBV27 to TRBJ1-4, with 11 bases lining up with TRBD1. Germline trimming cut 5 bases from V and 4 bases from J; bases unmatched to any gene: 12. The CDR3 has 18 amino acids. The germline V gene has CDR1 MNHEY and CDR2 SMNVEV (reference sequence). The CDR3 sequence: CASSRTLTGTGGNEKLFF. CDR3 DNA sequence: TGTGCCAGCAGTAGAACATTGACCGGGACAGGGGGTAATGAAAAACTGTTTTTT.

The V and J genes are TRBV5-6 and TRBJ2-7; TRBD1 aligns across 8 bases. CDR3 length equals 16 residues. In germline, CDR1 is SGHDT, CDR2 YYEEEE. Trimming cost V 1 base and J 3 bases; bases outside gene matches: 9. The chain's CDR3 is CASSLTDRAKDYEQYF. In DNA, the CDR3 is TGTGCCAGCAGCTTGACGGACAGGGCGAAGGACTACGAGCAGTACTTC.

The rearrangement links TRBV5-1 to TRBJ2-7; TRBD2 matches at 8 bases. The CDR3 is 15 amino acids. With 1 base clipped from V and 4 bases from J, the junction kept 7 bases outside the gene matches. Germline CDR1 SGHRS, CDR2 YFSETQ. CDR3 DNA: TGCGCCAGCAGCTTGTATCGGGAGGGCGGGTACGAGCAGTACTTC. Translation gives CASSLYREGGYEQYF.

This clone has a handful of counts. V and J are TRBV7-9 and TRBJ2-6; D not certain. CDR3 length equals 14 residues. The V end lost 8 bases, the J end lost 0 bases, and 8 bases lay between the germline ends. In germline, CDR1 is SEHNR, CDR2 FQNEAQ (reference sequence). In nucleotides, the CDR3 is TGTGCCAGCTCCCAACTCTCTGGGGCCAACGTCCTGACTTTC. Translated: CASSQLSGANVLTF.

The chain couples TRBV28 to TRBJ1-1; TRBD1 is a possible D gene (6 bases). Germline V gene data show CDR1 as MDHEN and CDR2 as SYDVKM. Trimming shortened V by 2 bases and J by 0 bases, and 16 bases separated the two germline ends. CDR3 length: 17 residues. The CDR3 DNA is TGTGCCAGCAGTTTAATTACCGCCGGACAGTTGAACACTGAAGCTTTCTTT. Translating it yields CASSLITAGQLNTEAFF.

The rearrangement links TRBV29-1 to TRBJ2-5, with 10 positions matching TRBD2. J gave up 4 bases and V 6 bases, and 2 bases lay outside the gene matches. The germline V gene encodes CDR1 SQVTM and CDR2 ANQGSEA. The CDR3 runs 12 residues. The DNA for the CDR3 is TGCAGCGTAGCGGGAGGGCCAGAGACCCAGTACTTC. Translation: CSVAGGPETQYF. The complete variable domain, with remaining parts taken from reference TRBV29-1 and TRBJ2-5, reads SAVISQKPSRDICQRGTSLTIQCQVDSQVTMMFWYRQQPGQSLTLIATANQGSEATYESGFVIDKFPISRPNLTFSTLTVSNMSPEDSSIYLCSVAGGPETQYFGPGTRLLVL.

The rearrangement joins TRBV15 to TRBJ2-7, with 10 bases aligning to TRBD1. The CDR3 spans 13 residues. Germline loops: CDR1 LNHNV, CDR2 YYDKDF (reference sequence). The trim removed 5 bases at V and 4 bases at J, leaving 2 bases unmatched. CDR3 nucleotides: TGTGCCACCAGCCAGGGACAGGGGTACGAGCAGTACTTC. Its protein is CATSQGQGYEQYF.

This rearrangement joins TRBV19 to TRBJ2-7; D is unclear. V lost 6 bases to trimming and J lost 3 bases, with 12 bases between them. The CDR3 has 13 residues. CDR1 and CDR2 from the germline V gene are LNHDA and SQIVND (reference sequence). The chain's CDR3 is CASSSVPHYEQYF. DNA for the CDR3: TGTGCCAGTAGCAGCGTACCACACTACGAGCAGTACTTC.

The gene calls are TRBV28 and TRBJ2-1, with D possibly called TRBD1 or TRBD2 (5 bases each). CDR1 and CDR2 (germline): MDHEN, SYDVKM. The V end was cut by 5 bases, the J end by 5 bases, with 16 bases between. The CDR3 loop spans 15 amino acids. The CDR3 nucleotides read TGTGCCAGCAGTCCAGGGACGGTTGCTAACAATGAGCAGTTCTTC. Its protein is CASSPGTVANNEQFF.

The gene calls are TRBV5-1 and TRBJ1-5; TRBD1 matches at 9 bases. CDR3 size: 16 residues. The germline V gene has CDR1 SGHRS and CDR2 YFSETQ. The ends lost 0 bases at V and 8 bases at J; junction bases unmatched: 9. This chain's CDR3 is CASSLGVGTGSEPQHF. CDR3 coding DNA: TGCGCCAGCAGCTTGGGGGTCGGGACAGGGTCGGAGCCCCAGCATTTT.

V gene TRBV5-1 combines with J gene TRBJ2-1; TRBD2 aligns across 7 bases. The V segment lost 0 bases and the J segment 8 bases; nucleotides outside the gene matches: 8. Germline CDR1 reads SGHRS; CDR2 reads YFSETQ. The CDR3 sequence is 15 residues long. The CDR3 spells CASSLVMGGSDEQFF. DNA for the CDR3: TGCGCCAGCAGCTTGGTAATGGGCGGGAGCGATGAGCAGTTCTTC.

The chain is built from TRBV5-1 and TRBJ2-7; no definite D call. There are 15 residues in the CDR3. CDR1 and CDR2 from the germline V gene are SGHRS and YFSETQ. V shed 0 bases and J shed 2 bases, with 12 bases lying between them. CDR3 residues: CASSLASLRTYEQYF. The CDR3 DNA follows: TGCGCCAGCAGCTTGGCAAGCTTGAGGACCTACGAGCAGTACTTC.

The chain is built from TRBV5-1 and TRBJ2-7; no reliable D call. Trimming cost V 2 bases and J 2 bases, with 5 bases left between them. CDR3 length: 12 residues. Germline loops: CDR1 SGHRS, CDR2 YFSETQ. The CDR3 region has the DNA TGCGCCAGCAGCTTTACGCCCTACGAGCAGTACTTC. It codes for CASSFTPYEQYF.

J is TRBJ1-5 and V is TRBV2; D is undetermined. Trimming shortened V by 7 bases and J by 1 base, and 8 bases separated the two germline ends. In germline, CDR1 is SNHLY, CDR2 FYNNEI. The CDR3 is made up of 13 amino acids. The CDR3: CASMAESNQPQHF. Here the CDR3 DNA reads TGTGCCAGCATGGCAGAGAGCAATCAGCCCCAGCATTTT.

The rearrangement joins TRBV30 to TRBJ1-5; 9 bases are a match to TRBD1. V dropped 2 bases and J dropped 7; count of bases not matched to a gene: 9. The CDR3 is 15 amino acids. Germline values: CDR1 GTSNPN, CDR2 SVGIG (reference sequence). The CDR3 nucleotides are TGTGCCTGGAGTTCCCGGGACAGGGTTCGGCAGCCCCAGCATTTT. Its protein is CAWSSRDRVRQPQHF.

The J gene is TRBJ2-7, the V gene TRBV2; TRBD1 is a possible D gene (7 bases). Trimming left V 2 bases short and J 0 bases short, with 11 bases between. The CDR3 contains 15 residues. Germline values: CDR1 SNHLY, CDR2 FYNNEI. CDR3 region: CASSERGTVSYEQYF. CDR3 bases: TGTGCCAGCAGTGAACGGGGGACAGTCTCCTACGAGCAGTACTTC.

The V and J genes are TRBV28 and TRBJ1-4; D ambiguous. This CDR3 has 12 residues. The V end was cut by 10 bases, the J end by 3 bases, with 9 bases between. CDR1 and CDR2 (germline): MDHEN, SYDVKM. CDR3: CATLWSNEKLFF. The CDR3 DNA sequence: TGTGCCACGCTCTGGTCTAATGAAAAACTGTTTTTT.

This chain uses TRBV5-8 with TRBJ2-3, with 7 bases fitting TRBD2. Germline assignment: CDR1 SGHTS and CDR2 YDEGEE. This CDR3 spans 16 amino acids. Trimming removed 0 bases from V and 2 bases from J; junction bases left unmatched: 6. CDR3 amino acids: CASSLGGRPPTDTQYF. The CDR3 DNA sequence: TGTGCCAGCAGCTTGGGCGGGAGACCACCCACAGATACGCAGTATTTT.

The chain carries TRBV6-6 and TRBJ1-5; no definite D call. Germline loops: CDR1 MNHNY, CDR2 SVGAGI (reference sequence). This CDR3 contains 14 residues. Trimming left V 6 bases short and J 6 bases short, with 15 bases between. CDR3 bases: TGTGCCAGCAGACCTACGGGGTTGGCTCAGCCCCAGCATTTT. Translation gives CASRPTGLAQPQHF.

The chain couples TRBV7-8 to TRBJ2-7, with unresolved D. The CDR3 contains 11 residues. The germline CDR1 and CDR2 sequences are SGHVS and FQNEAQ. V lost 5 bases and J 7 bases, leaving 9 bases between the germline ends. CDR3 in amino acids: CASSPTWEQYF. The CDR3 DNA reads TGTGCCAGCAGCCCGACTTGGGAGCAGTACTTC.

The chain carries TRBV19 and TRBJ2-3; D gene ambiguous. The germline CDR1 and CDR2 sequences are LNHDA and SQIVND (reference sequence). The CDR3 loop spans 11 amino acids. V was clipped by 8 bases and J by 6 bases, with 9 bases between them. The CDR3 protein is CASEPDDTQYF. DNA of the CDR3: TGTGCCAGTGAGCCCGACGATACGCAGTATTTT.

The V call is TRBV7-2, the J call TRBJ2-2; 7 bases map to TRBD1. This CDR3 is built from 15 residues. J was trimmed by 7 bases and V by 5 bases; bases with no gene match: 10. Germline loops: CDR1 SGHTA, CDR2 FQGNSA. CDR3 in amino acids: CASSPRQGLSGELFF. DNA of the CDR3: TGTGCCAGCAGCCCGCGACAGGGTCTAAGCGGGGAGCTGTTTTTT.

This sequence joins TRBV11-2 and TRBJ2-3; 12 positions match TRBD1. Germline assignment: CDR1 SGHAT and CDR2 FQNNGV. The V segment lost 3 bases and the J segment 4 bases; nucleotides outside the gene matches: 2. This CDR3 is 15 amino acids long. CDR3 in DNA: TGTGCCAGCAGCTTGGGACAGGGGGCAGCAGATACGCAGTATTTT. This encodes CASSLGQGAADTQYF.